This record covers a single TCR beta chain. Its antigen is not identified. These data originate in a study of identical twins. Germline V lookup: CDR1 SGHRS, CDR2 YFSETQ. The CDR3 length is 15 residues. V lost 6 bases, J lost 2 bases, and 9 bases stayed unmatched. General study points: A lower insertion count was a feature of abundant cord blood beta clonotypes, with no such feature in memory repertoires.

TCRdb recomputed calls from the 5' RACE reads with MiXCR, one row per CDR3 protein. The sample contains under 300,000 distinct CDR3 sequences, about 14% of which appear only once. This sequence joins TRBV5-1 and TRBJ2-3; 7 nucleotides line up with TRBD2. The sequenced sample was memory (CD45RO+) T cells sorted from blood. The receptor's source is a woman younger than 35 in good health. In nucleotides, the CDR3 is TGCGCCAGCACCCCCCTAGCGGACGACACAGATACGCAGTATTTT. The encoded protein is CASTPLADDTDTQYF.